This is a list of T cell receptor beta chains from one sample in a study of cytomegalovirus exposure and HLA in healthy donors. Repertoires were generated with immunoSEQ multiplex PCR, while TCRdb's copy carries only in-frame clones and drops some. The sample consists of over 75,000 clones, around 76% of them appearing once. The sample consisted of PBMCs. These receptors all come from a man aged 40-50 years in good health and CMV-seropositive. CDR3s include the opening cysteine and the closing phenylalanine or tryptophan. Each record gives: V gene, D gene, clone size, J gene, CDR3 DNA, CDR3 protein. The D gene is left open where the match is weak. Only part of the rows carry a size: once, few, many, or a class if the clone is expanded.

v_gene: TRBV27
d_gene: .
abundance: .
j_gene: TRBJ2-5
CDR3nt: TGTGCCAGCAGTTTATTCAGCGGACAAGAGACCCAGTACTTC
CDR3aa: CASSLFSGQETQYF

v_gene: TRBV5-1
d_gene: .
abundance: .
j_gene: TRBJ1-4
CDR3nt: TGCGCCAGCAGCTTGGGGTCAGGAGAAAAACTGTTTTTT
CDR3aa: CASSLGSGEKLFF

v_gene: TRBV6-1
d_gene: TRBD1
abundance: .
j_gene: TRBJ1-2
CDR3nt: TGTGCCAGCGAGAGGGGACAGGGTATAAACTATGGCTACACCTTC
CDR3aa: CASERGQGINYGYTF

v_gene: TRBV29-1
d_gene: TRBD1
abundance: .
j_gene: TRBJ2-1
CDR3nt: TGCAGCGTTGAAGGAGGGGACAGGGGAACCTACAATGAGCAGTTCTTC
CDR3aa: CSVEGGDRGTYNEQFF

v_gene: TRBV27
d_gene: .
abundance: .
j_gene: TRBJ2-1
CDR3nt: TGTGCCAGCAGTTTGACCAGGGCGCACTACAATGAGCAGTTCTTC
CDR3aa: CASSLTRAHYNEQFF

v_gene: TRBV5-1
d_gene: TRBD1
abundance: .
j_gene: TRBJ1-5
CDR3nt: TGCGCCAGCAGCTTGGGGACAGGGACAGGCAATCAGCCCCAGCATTTT
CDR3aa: CASSLGTGTGNQPQHF

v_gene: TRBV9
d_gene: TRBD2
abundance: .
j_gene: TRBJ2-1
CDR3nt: TGTGCCAGCAGCGTAGACCGGACTAGCGGGACCCCCTACAATGAGCAGTTCTTC
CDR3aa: CASSVDRTSGTPYNEQFF

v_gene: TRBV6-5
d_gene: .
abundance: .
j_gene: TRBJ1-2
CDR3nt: TGTGCCAGCAGTAAAGGGGTGGGTGGCTACACCTTC
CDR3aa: CASSKGVGGYTF

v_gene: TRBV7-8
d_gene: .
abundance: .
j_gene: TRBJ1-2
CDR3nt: TGTGCCAGCAGCTTAGCGTCGCGCGGCTACACCTTC
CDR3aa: CASSLASRGYTF

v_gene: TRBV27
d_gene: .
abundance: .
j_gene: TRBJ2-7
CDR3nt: TGTGCCAGCAGTTCCCTAGGGGGAGCAATGTACGAGCAGTACTTC
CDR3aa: CASSSLGGAMYEQYF

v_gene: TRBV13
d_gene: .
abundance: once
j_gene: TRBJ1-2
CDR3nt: TGTGCCAGCAGCTTAAATCGGCGGACGAGAGCAGGGCAATACTATGGCTACACCTTC
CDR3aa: CASSLNRRTRAGQYYGYTF

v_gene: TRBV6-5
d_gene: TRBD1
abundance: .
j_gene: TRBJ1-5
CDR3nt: TGTGCCAGCAGAGCAGGGGGGAATCAGCCCCGGCATTTT
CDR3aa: CASRAGGNQPRHF

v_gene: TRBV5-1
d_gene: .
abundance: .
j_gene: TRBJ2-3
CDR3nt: TGCGCCAGCAGCTTGGACGGGTACGTCACAGATACGCAGTATTTT
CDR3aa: CASSLDGYVTDTQYF

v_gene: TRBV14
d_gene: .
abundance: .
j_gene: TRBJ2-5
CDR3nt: TGTGCCAGCAGCATAACGAGGAGAAACCAAGAGACCCAGTACTTC
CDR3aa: CASSITRRNQETQYF

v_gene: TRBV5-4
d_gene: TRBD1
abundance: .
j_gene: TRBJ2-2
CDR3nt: TGTGCCAGCAGCCGACAGGGGTCGAACACCGGGGAGCTGTTTTTT
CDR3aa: CASSRQGSNTGELFF

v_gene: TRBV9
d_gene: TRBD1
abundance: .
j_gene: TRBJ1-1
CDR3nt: TGTGCCAGCAGGGTTGGAACAGGGGCGGGGAACACTGAAGCTTTCTTT
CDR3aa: CASRVGTGAGNTEAFF

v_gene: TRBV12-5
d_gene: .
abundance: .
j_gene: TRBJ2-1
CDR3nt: TGTGCTAGTGGTTTGCCCCCTAGCGTTGAGCAGTTCTTC
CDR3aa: CASGLPPSVEQFF

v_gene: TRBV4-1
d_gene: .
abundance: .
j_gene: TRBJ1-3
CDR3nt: TGCGCCAGCAGCCAAGTAGCAACAGGTCTATCAGGAAACACCATATATTTT
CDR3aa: CASSQVATGLSGNTIYF

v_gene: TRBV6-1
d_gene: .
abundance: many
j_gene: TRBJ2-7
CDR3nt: TGTGCCAGCAGTGAAGAAGCAGGGATCGGGTACGAGCAGTACTTC
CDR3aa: CASSEEAGIGYEQYF

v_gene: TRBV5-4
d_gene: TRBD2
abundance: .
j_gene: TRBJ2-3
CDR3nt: TGTGCCAGCAGAACCGGGACTAGCGGGAACACAGATACGCAGTATTTT
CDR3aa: CASRTGTSGNTDTQYF

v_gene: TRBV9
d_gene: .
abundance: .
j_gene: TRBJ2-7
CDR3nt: TGTGCCAGCAGCGTAGTTGCGGGGTCCTCCTACGAGCAGTACTTC
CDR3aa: CASSVVAGSSYEQYF

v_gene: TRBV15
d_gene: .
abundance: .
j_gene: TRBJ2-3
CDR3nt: TGTGCCACCAGCAGATACAGGGAAGCGACAGATACGCAGTATTTT
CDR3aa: CATSRYREATDTQYF

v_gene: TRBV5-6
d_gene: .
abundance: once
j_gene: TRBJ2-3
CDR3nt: TGTGCCAGCCATTCTTCGAGGCGGGCAGATACGCAGTATTTT
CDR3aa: CASHSSRRADTQYF

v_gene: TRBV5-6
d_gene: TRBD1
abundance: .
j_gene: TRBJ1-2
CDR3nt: TGTGCCAGCAGCGGGACAGCAGGCAACTATGGCTACACCTTC
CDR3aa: CASSGTAGNYGYTF

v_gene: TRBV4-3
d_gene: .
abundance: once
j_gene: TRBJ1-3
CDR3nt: TGCGCCAGCAGCCAAGATGCCCGGGACACCATATATTTT
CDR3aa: CASSQDARDTIYF

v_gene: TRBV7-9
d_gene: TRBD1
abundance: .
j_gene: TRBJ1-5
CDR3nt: TGTGCCAGCAGCTTAGGACAGGGGAATCAGCCCCAGCATTTT
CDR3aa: CASSLGQGNQPQHF

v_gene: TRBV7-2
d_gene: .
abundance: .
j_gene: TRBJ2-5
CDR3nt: TGTGCCAGCAGCACTCAGGGACACGACCAAGAGACCCAGTACTTC
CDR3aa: CASSTQGHDQETQYF

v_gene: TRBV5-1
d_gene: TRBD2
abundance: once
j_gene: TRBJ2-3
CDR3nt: TGCGCCAGCAGCTTTGTCAGCGGGGGGGTTTTAGATACGCAGTATTTT
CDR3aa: CASSFVSGGVLDTQYF

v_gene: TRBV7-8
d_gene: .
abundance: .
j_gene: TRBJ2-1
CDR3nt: TGTGCCAGCAGCCCTAACGGGGGGCATAGCTCCTACAATGAGCAGTTCTTC
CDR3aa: CASSPNGGHSSYNEQFF

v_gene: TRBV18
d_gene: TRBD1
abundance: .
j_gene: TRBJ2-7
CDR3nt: TGTGCCAGCTCACCGCAGGGGGCCCACGAGCAGTACTTC
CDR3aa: CASSPQGAHEQYF

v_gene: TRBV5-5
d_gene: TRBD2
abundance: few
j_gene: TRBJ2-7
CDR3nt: TGTGCCATCCCGGGGACTACTTACCACGAGCAGTACTTC
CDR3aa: CAIPGTTYHEQYF

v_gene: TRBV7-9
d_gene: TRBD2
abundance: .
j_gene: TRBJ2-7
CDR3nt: TGTGCCAGCAGCTTTACTAGCGGATACGAGCAGTACTTC
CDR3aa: CASSFTSGYEQYF

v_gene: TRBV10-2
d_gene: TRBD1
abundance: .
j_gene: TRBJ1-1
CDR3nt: TGCGCCAGCAGACAACAGGGGGGAAACACTGAAGCTTTCTTT
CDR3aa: CASRQQGGNTEAFF

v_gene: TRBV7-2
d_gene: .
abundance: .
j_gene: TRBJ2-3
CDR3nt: TGTGCCAGCAGCTTCCTAGCGCAAGATACGCAGTATTTT
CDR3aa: CASSFLAQDTQYF

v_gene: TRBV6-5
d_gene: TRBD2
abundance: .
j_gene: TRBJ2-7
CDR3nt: TGTGCCAGCAGTCCCGGGACGGGGGGCTCCTACGAGCAGTACTTC
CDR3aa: CASSPGTGGSYEQYF

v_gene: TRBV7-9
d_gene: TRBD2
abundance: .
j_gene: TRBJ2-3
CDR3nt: TGTGCCAGCAGCTCAAGACTGGGGACTAGAAACTCAGATACGCAGTATTTT
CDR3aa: CASSSRLGTRNSDTQYF

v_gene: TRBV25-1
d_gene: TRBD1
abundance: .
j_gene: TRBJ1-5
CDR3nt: TGTGCCAAGAACCGGACAGGGAGGAGGTTTCGCAATCAGCCCCAGCATTTT
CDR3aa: CAKNRTGRRFRNQPQHF